This T cell receptor beta chain originates from a study of blood T cell repertoires in COVID-19. Study details: Material from acute and convalescent COVID-19 was sourced from the United States, Italy and Spain. In each case, the material was cDNA or gDNA derived from T cells, B-cell-depleted T cells, or PBMCs.

A single count supports this clone. Germline loops: CDR1 ENHRY, CDR2 SYGVKD. This CDR3 spans 17 amino acids. The germline V and J ends were trimmed by 2 bases and 0 bases, with 16 bases remaining between them. As handled by the study authors: Counts of nucleated cells, estimated from reference gene primer amplification, were obtained. Repertoires were generated with immunoSEQ multiplex PCR, while TCRdb's copy carries only in-frame clones and drops some. Clonal size and the V and J genes are those of that table, whereas D and trimming came from the DNA. Counted here are around 250,000 clones, 80% to 90% occurring once; the ten biggest clones make up 6.2%.

What was sequenced was peripheral blood. The receptor was isolated from a man between 60 and 75 years old with acute or convalescent COVID-19. The chain uses TRBV10-3 and TRBJ1-1; no clear D gene. The CDR3 bases are TGTGCCATCAGTGAGCTTCGCCCCCCTCCAGTGAACACTGAAGCTTTCTTT. This encodes CAISELRPPPVNTEAFF.